The clone carrying this T cell receptor beta chain appeared many times. Coverage ceases 3 residues before the CDR3 finishes, and the germline J gene fills in the end. This table comes from immunoSEQ multiplex PCR, and its TCRdb copy is limited to in-frame clones, with some not included. The sample has over 30,000 clones, none seen only once. The sample comes from a study of T cell clonality in common variable immunodeficiency. In germline, CDR1 is DFQATT, CDR2 SNEGSKA (reference sequence). CDR3 length: 13 amino acids. The rearrangement joins TRBV20-1 to TRBJ1-2; D is perhaps TRBD1 (5 bases). Specimen: peripheral blood mononuclear cells. This receptor was taken from a person aged 18 to 69 in good health. The covered CDR3 bases are TGCAGTGCACCCAGGAGGGGCTTTGAGACC. Translated, it gives CSAPRRGFET. The full CDR3 protein is CSAPRRGFETYTF.